This T cell receptor (beta chain) was sequenced for a study of shared clonotypes between healthy human individuals. Concerning this clone: What it binds is not known.

Points from the study as a whole: Unshared clonotypes carried lower generation probabilities than those common to all four donors.

Method: immunoSEQ multiplex PCR; TCRdb's copy keeps in-frame clones and lacks some. The data contain more than 500,000 clones, approximately 95% of them seen just once; the ten biggest clones take up about 0.06%. V was cut by 6 bases and J by 2 bases, with 2 bases left in between. CDR3 size: 11 residues. Germline-derived CDR1 and CDR2 are MNHEY and SVGAGI. The chain links TRBV6-5 to TRBJ2-1; D is undetermined. The receptor's source is a young woman in good health. What was sequenced was naive CD4+ T cells sorted from blood. Sample subset: CD45RA+ positively selected. This CDR3 is CASRAYNEQFF. Written as DNA, the CDR3 is TGTGCCAGCAGAGCCTACAATGAGCAGTTCTTC.